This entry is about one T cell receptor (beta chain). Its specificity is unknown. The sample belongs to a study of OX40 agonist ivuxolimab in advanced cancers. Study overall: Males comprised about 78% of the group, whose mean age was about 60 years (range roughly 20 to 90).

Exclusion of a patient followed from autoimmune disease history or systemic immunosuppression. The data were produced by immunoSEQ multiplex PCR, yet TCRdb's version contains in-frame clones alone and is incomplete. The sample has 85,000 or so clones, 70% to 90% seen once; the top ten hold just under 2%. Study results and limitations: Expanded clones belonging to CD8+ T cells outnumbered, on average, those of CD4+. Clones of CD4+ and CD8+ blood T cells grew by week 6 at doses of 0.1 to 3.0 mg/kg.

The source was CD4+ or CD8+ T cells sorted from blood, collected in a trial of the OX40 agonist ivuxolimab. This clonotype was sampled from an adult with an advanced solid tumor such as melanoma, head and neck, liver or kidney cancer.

The CDR3, as DNA: TGTGCCAGCAGCCGCGCTGCTAGCGGGGGCCAAGAGACCCAGTACTTC. This codes for CASSRAASGGQETQYF. The V and J genes are TRBV9 and TRBJ2-5; TRBD2 matches 10 bases. This CDR3 is built from 16 residues. Germline lookup yields CDR1 SGDLS and CDR2 YYNGEE. J was trimmed by 1 base and V by 4 bases; bases with no gene match: 7.